These T cell receptor beta chains were read from a single sample in a study of T cells in Graves' hyperthyroidism and ophthalmopathy. Via MiXCR, TCRdb re-called the multiplex PCR reads, giving one row per CDR3 protein. This repertoire shows a few hundred thousand distinct CDR3 sequences, around 42% found once; its top ten account for about 20%. The sample taken for sequencing was peripheral blood or thyroid tissue (not recorded which). The receptors derive from an adult woman with Graves' disease, either hyperthyroidism or ophthalmopathy (not recorded which). The CDR3 runs from the conserved cysteine through the conserved F or W. Fields, in order: J gene, clone size, D gene, V gene, CDR3 DNA, CDR3 protein. The D gene is left open where the match is weak. Rows give clone size only sometimes, using once, few, many, or a class for an expanded clone.

j_gene: TRBJ2-7
abundance: many
d_gene: -
v_gene: TRBV27
CDR3nt: TGTGCCAGCAGCTCGGACACGATCTACGAGCAGTACTTC
CDR3aa: CASSSDTIYEQYF

j_gene: TRBJ1-2
abundance: few
d_gene: -
v_gene: TRBV4-1
CDR3nt: TGCGCCAGCAGCCAGGGCCGGGACACCTTTTATGGCTACACCTTC
CDR3aa: CASSQGRDTFYGYTF

j_gene: TRBJ1-6
abundance: many
d_gene: -
v_gene: TRBV4-2
CDR3nt: TGTGCCAGCAGCCAGGTCAATTCACCCCTCCACTTT
CDR3aa: CASSQVNSPLHF

j_gene: TRBJ1-1
abundance: many
d_gene: -
v_gene: TRBV20-1
CDR3nt: TGCAGTGACAAGCGAGGAGAGTGGCAAGCTTTCTTT
CDR3aa: CSDKRGEWQAFF

j_gene: TRBJ2-5
abundance: many
d_gene: -
v_gene: TRBV9
CDR3nt: TGTGCCAGCAGCGTAGGAGTAGGACCCGGCGGGACCCAGTACTTC
CDR3aa: CASSVGVGPGGTQYF

j_gene: TRBJ2-2
abundance: many
d_gene: -
v_gene: TRBV12-5
CDR3nt: TGTGCTAGTGGTTTGGACCCATGGAGGGGGTCCGGGGAGCTGTTTTTT
CDR3aa: CASGLDPWRGSGELFF

j_gene: TRBJ2-5
abundance: -
d_gene: -
v_gene: TRBV7-3
CDR3nt: TGTGCCAGCAGCCCCACCTCGGGAGTGAGTGAGACCCAGTACTTC
CDR3aa: CASSPTSGVSETQYF

j_gene: TRBJ1-5
abundance: many
d_gene: -
v_gene: TRBV7-8
CDR3nt: TGTGCCAGCAGCCCCCGGACGGTCGGAAATCAGCCCCAGCATTTT
CDR3aa: CASSPRTVGNQPQHF

j_gene: TRBJ1-6
abundance: few
d_gene: -
v_gene: TRBV7-2
CDR3nt: TGTGCCACCAGAGGGGCAGATGCGCCCCTCCACTTT
CDR3aa: CATRGADAPLHF

j_gene: TRBJ2-7
abundance: -
d_gene: -
v_gene: TRBV15
CDR3nt: TGTGCCCACGCGTTTTTAGCGCGGACCAAAGAGCAGTACTTC
CDR3aa: CAHAFLARTKEQYF

j_gene: TRBJ1-1
abundance: many
d_gene: -
v_gene: TRBV29-1
CDR3nt: TGCAGCGTTGAGGGGCAGGGCCCATCAACTTTCTTT
CDR3aa: CSVEGQGPSTFF

j_gene: TRBJ1-1
abundance: -
d_gene: -
v_gene: TRBV29-1
CDR3nt: TGCAGCTCAGAGGACCTGAACACTGAAGCTTTCTTT
CDR3aa: CSSEDLNTEAFF

j_gene: TRBJ1-5
abundance: -
d_gene: -
v_gene: TRBV20-1
CDR3nt: TGCAGTGCTAGAGCGCAGACCAGTAGCAATCAGCCCCAGCATTTT
CDR3aa: CSARAQTSSNQPQHF

j_gene: TRBJ2-5
abundance: -
d_gene: TRBD2
v_gene: TRBV15
CDR3nt: TGTGCCACCAGCAGCTCAACCGGGACTAGCGGATTACAAGAGACCCAGTACTTC
CDR3aa: CATSSSTGTSGLQETQYF

j_gene: TRBJ1-2
abundance: once
d_gene: TRBD1
v_gene: TRBV6-1
CDR3nt: TGTGCCAGCACCGGGACAGCGGGAGGAGGCTACACCTTC
CDR3aa: CASTGTAGGGYTF

j_gene: TRBJ2-2
abundance: -
d_gene: TRBD2
v_gene: TRBV20-1
CDR3nt: TGCAGTGCTAGAGGACTAGCGGGCCGTCGGATCGGGGAGCTGTTTTTT
CDR3aa: CSARGLAGRRIGELFF

j_gene: TRBJ2-2
abundance: -
d_gene: TRBD2
v_gene: TRBV15
CDR3nt: TGTGCCGCCAGCAGCGTTACTAGCGACACCGGGGAGCTGTTTTTT
CDR3aa: CAASSVTSDTGELFF

j_gene: TRBJ2-7
abundance: -
d_gene: -
v_gene: TRBV7-9
CDR3nt: TGTGCCAGCAGCTCGAGTGCCCAGCACCACGAGCAGTACTTC
CDR3aa: CASSSSAQHHEQYF

j_gene: TRBJ1-5
abundance: many
d_gene: -
v_gene: TRBV20-1
CDR3nt: TGCAGTGCTAGGAGGGCAGACAATCAGCCCCAGCATTTT
CDR3aa: CSARRADNQPQHF

j_gene: TRBJ1-2
abundance: once
d_gene: -
v_gene: TRBV7-9
CDR3nt: TGCGCCAGCAGCCAAGTCTGGGGGGATGGCTACACCTTC
CDR3aa: CASSQVWGDGYTF

j_gene: TRBJ2-7
abundance: -
d_gene: -
v_gene: TRBV12-3/TRBV12-4
CDR3nt: TGTGCCAGCAGTTTGGAATGGACACCTCGCTCCTACGAGCAGTACTTC
CDR3aa: CASSLEWTPRSYEQYF

j_gene: TRBJ2-3
abundance: once
d_gene: -
v_gene: TRBV7-9
CDR3nt: TGTGCCAGCAGCTGGGGATCTGCTACACAAGGTTTAACAGATACGCAGTATTTT
CDR3aa: CASSWGSATQGLTDTQYF

j_gene: TRBJ1-6
abundance: many
d_gene: -
v_gene: TRBV6-5
CDR3nt: TGTGCCAGCAGTTATGACAGCGACTCACCCCTCCACTTT
CDR3aa: CASSYDSDSPLHF

j_gene: TRBJ1-2
abundance: -
d_gene: -
v_gene: TRBV20-1
CDR3nt: TGCAGTGCTAGAGAGAGGGATGACTTCAGAACTAATGGCTACACCTTC
CDR3aa: CSARERDDFRTNGYTF

j_gene: TRBJ2-2
abundance: many
d_gene: TRBD1
v_gene: TRBV5-1
CDR3nt: TGCGCCAGCAGCCTTCAGACAGGGGGGACCGGGGAGCTGTTTTTT
CDR3aa: CASSLQTGGTGELFF

j_gene: TRBJ1-4
abundance: once
d_gene: -
v_gene: TRBV19
CDR3nt: TGTGCCAGTAGATACGTGGGCCCTAATGAAAAACTGTTTTTT
CDR3aa: CASRYVGPNEKLFF

j_gene: TRBJ1-5
abundance: once
d_gene: -
v_gene: TRBV2
CDR3nt: TGTGCCAGCAGTGGGGAGGGACTAGCGGGATACCAAGAGACCCAGCATTTT
CDR3aa: CASSGEGLAGYQETQHF

j_gene: TRBJ2-1
abundance: -
d_gene: TRBD1
v_gene: TRBV7-3
CDR3nt: TGTGCCAGCAGCCAAGATTGGGACAGGCTCTACAATGAGCAGTTCTTC
CDR3aa: CASSQDWDRLYNEQFF

j_gene: TRBJ1-1
abundance: -
d_gene: -
v_gene: TRBV7-3
CDR3nt: TGTGCTAGAGATCCGAGGGGGACTGAAGCTTTCTTT
CDR3aa: CARDPRGTEAFF

j_gene: TRBJ2-5
abundance: many
d_gene: -
v_gene: TRBV7-9
CDR3nt: TGTGCCAGCAGCCCTCTAGTACGCTTAAAAGAGACCCAGTACTTC
CDR3aa: CASSPLVRLKETQYF

j_gene: TRBJ2-7
abundance: many
d_gene: -
v_gene: TRBV12-3/TRBV12-4
CDR3nt: TGTGCCAGCAGTTTATGGAGGGAGCAGTACTTC
CDR3aa: CASSLWREQYF

j_gene: TRBJ2-5
abundance: many
d_gene: -
v_gene: TRBV20-1
CDR3nt: TGCAGTCCCTTTTCTTCTCGGGGAAACCAAAAAGAGACCCAGTACTTC
CDR3aa: CSPFSSRGNQKETQYF

j_gene: TRBJ2-5
abundance: many
d_gene: TRBD1
v_gene: TRBV6-5
CDR3nt: TGTGCCAGCAGCCGCCTGGGACAGGGTGGGGAGACCCAGTACTTC
CDR3aa: CASSRLGQGGETQYF

j_gene: TRBJ1-6
abundance: -
d_gene: -
v_gene: TRBV5-1
CDR3nt: TGCGCCAGCAGCCCCGGTGGGCCGTCACCCCTCCACTTT
CDR3aa: CASSPGGPSPLHF

j_gene: TRBJ2-2
abundance: -
d_gene: -
v_gene: TRBV14
CDR3nt: TGTGCCAGCAGCCAGGGAGCCAACTATGGCTACACCGGGGAGCTGTTTTTT
CDR3aa: CASSQGANYGYTGELFF

j_gene: TRBJ1-1
abundance: -
d_gene: -
v_gene: TRBV7-9
CDR3nt: TGTGCCAGCAGCAGAGGGGTTGGCGCTTTCTTT
CDR3aa: CASSRGVGAFF

j_gene: TRBJ1-6
abundance: -
d_gene: -
v_gene: TRBV7-9
CDR3nt: TGTGCCAGCAGCCCCGACAGTATATTTTCACCCCTCCACTTT
CDR3aa: CASSPDSIFSPLHF

j_gene: TRBJ1-2
abundance: many
d_gene: -
v_gene: TRBV5-1
CDR3nt: TGCGCCAGCAGCTCGGGGCCGAACTTTGATGGCTACACCTTC
CDR3aa: CASSSGPNFDGYTF

j_gene: TRBJ2-3
abundance: -
d_gene: -
v_gene: TRBV20-1
CDR3nt: TGCAGTGCTAGCCTAGCGGATACGCAGTATTTT
CDR3aa: CSASLADTQYF

j_gene: TRBJ1-6
abundance: many
d_gene: -
v_gene: TRBV12-3/TRBV12-4
CDR3nt: TGTGCCAGCAGTTCCCCGGGGTTTAGTTCACCCCTCCACTTT
CDR3aa: CASSSPGFSSPLHF

j_gene: TRBJ2-7
abundance: many
d_gene: -
v_gene: TRBV11-3
CDR3nt: TGTGCCAGCAGCTACACTAGTAACTACGAGCAGTACTTC
CDR3aa: CASSYTSNYEQYF

j_gene: TRBJ1-2
abundance: -
d_gene: TRBD1
v_gene: TRBV28
CDR3nt: TGTGCCAGCAACACCAGGACAGGGACGAACTATGGCTACACCTTC
CDR3aa: CASNTRTGTNYGYTF

j_gene: TRBJ2-5
abundance: many
d_gene: -
v_gene: TRBV15
CDR3nt: TGTGCCACCAGCAGCCGTTTGCCCGAGTCCTCGACGACCCAGTACTTC
CDR3aa: CATSSRLPESSTTQYF

j_gene: TRBJ1-4
abundance: many
d_gene: -
v_gene: TRBV7-9
CDR3nt: TGTGCCAGCAGCCCAAGGGCGGGGCGACAGCTAGGTGAAAAACTGTTTTTT
CDR3aa: CASSPRAGRQLGEKLFF

j_gene: TRBJ1-2
abundance: few
d_gene: TRBD1
v_gene: TRBV19
CDR3nt: TGTGCCAGTCTCAATCAGGGGGCACCTATCTATGGCTACACCTTC
CDR3aa: CASLNQGAPIYGYTF

j_gene: TRBJ2-5
abundance: many
d_gene: -
v_gene: TRBV2
CDR3nt: TGTGCCAGCAGTGAAGTCAACCCAGAGACCCAGTACTTC
CDR3aa: CASSEVNPETQYF

j_gene: TRBJ2-3
abundance: -
d_gene: -
v_gene: TRBV5-1
CDR3nt: TGCGCCAGCAGCTTGAGGGGTTTCGATACGCAGTATTTT
CDR3aa: CASSLRGFDTQYF

j_gene: TRBJ2-5
abundance: -
d_gene: -
v_gene: TRBV29-1
CDR3nt: TGCAGCGTTGAAGATCGAATGGCTAGCGCACTCCAAGAGACCCAGTACTTC
CDR3aa: CSVEDRMASALQETQYF